Listed here are 30 T cell receptor beta chains from one sample, sequenced in a study of shared clonotypes between healthy human individuals. Generated by immunoSEQ multiplex PCR, the TCRdb table keeps only in-frame clones and is missing some. The sample holds around 1.9 million clones, just over 90% seen once. Naivety among CD8 cells was defined by CD45RO negativity and positive CCR7 selection, thereby excluding terminally differentiated effector memory CD45RA+ cells. Sequencing was done on a sample of naive CD8+ T cells from PBMCs. The receptor set was obtained from a man aged 18 to 30 in good health. Some clones in this sample may be carry-over from other donors' samples.

This chain uses TRBV19 with TRBJ2-7; tentative D call: TRBD1 (6 bases). The CDR3 consists of 14 residues. Trimming pared 5 bases from V and 0 bases from J, leaving 11 bases between. From germline, CDR1 is LNHDA and CDR2 SQIVND (reference sequence). The CDR3 nucleotides read TGTGCCAGTAGTCCCACAGGGATCTCCTACGAGCAGTACTTC. Its protein product is CASSPTGISYEQYF.

The CDR3 coding sequence is TGTGCCAGCAGCGGTCGGCTGACTGGGGTTACGACCCAGTACTTC. Translated, it gives CASSGRLTGVTTQYF. The chain employs TRBV28 and TRBJ2-5; D ambiguous. This CDR3 is built from 15 residues. Trimming took off 6 bases at V and 7 bases at J, with 21 bases between the two ends. The germline V gene has CDR1 MDHEN and CDR2 SYDVKM.

About this clone itself: Other DNA sequences in this sample translate to the same CDR3. V is TRBV7-9 and J is TRBJ2-7, with 8 positions matching TRBD1. Germline V CDR1 and CDR2: SEHNR, FQNEAQ (reference sequence). The CDR3 is made up of 14 amino acids. V dropped 5 bases and J dropped 2; count of bases not matched to a gene: 5. CDR3 DNA: TGTGCCAGCAGCCCCAGGGGGCTACCCTACGAGCAGTACTTC. This translates into CASSPRGLPYEQYF.

This chain joins TRBV5-6 and TRBJ1-2, with a weak D call TRBD1 (6 bases). Trimming shortened V by 4 bases and J by 4 bases, and 17 bases separated the two germline ends. The germline V gene encodes CDR1 SGHDT and CDR2 YYEEEE. This CDR3 has 15 amino acids. As DNA, the CDR3 is TGTGCCAGCAGCCCCCTTTCGGACAGCCTCTATGGCTACACCTTC. Translated: CASSPLSDSLYGYTF.

The gene calls are TRBV28 and TRBJ1-5; perhaps TRBD1 as D (6 bases). The V end was cut by 7 bases, the J end by 1 base, with 14 bases between. The CDR3 consists of 15 residues. Germline loops: CDR1 MDHEN, CDR2 SYDVKM. CDR3 in DNA: TGTGCCAGCAACCCTGGGAGGGGGAGCAATCAGCCCCAGCATTTT. Amino acids: CASNPGRGSNQPQHF. Looking up the rest from reference TRBV28 and TRBJ1-5 gives the full variable domain: DVKVTQSSRYLVKRTGEKVFLECVQDMDHENMFWYRQDPGLGLRLIYFSYDVKMKEKGDIPEGYSVSREKKERFSLILESASTNQTSMYLCASNPGRGSNQPQHFGDGTRLSIL.

This chain joins TRBV19 and TRBJ2-7; 7 nucleotides agree with TRBD2. Germline V gene sequence: CDR1 LNHDA, CDR2 SQIVND (reference sequence). V lost 5 bases and J lost 2; bases outside the gene matches: 6. There are 14 residues in the CDR3. The CDR3 DNA reads TGTGCCAGTAGTCCCCTAGCGGAGACCTACGAGCAGTACTTC. Translated: CASSPLAETYEQYF.

The chain has TRBV6-6 and TRBJ2-1; perhaps TRBD2 as D (6 bases). Germline lookup yields CDR1 MNHNY and CDR2 SVGAGI (reference sequence). The CDR3 sequence is 14 residues long. V lost 8 bases to trimming and J lost 9 bases, with 20 bases between them. The CDR3 nucleotides are TGTGCCAGCGGGGTTGGGGCGGGATTCCCTGAGCAGTTCTTC. Its translation: CASGVGAGFPEQFF.

CDR3 in amino acids: CASSARDGHWVLTF. In DNA, the CDR3 is TGTGCCAGCAGCGCGAGGGACGGACATTGGGTCCTGACTTTC. The chain combines TRBV7-9 with TRBJ2-6; tentatively, D is TRBD1 or TRBD2 (5 bases each). Between the trimmed V and J ends, which lost 5 bases and 13 bases, there was a span of 18 bases. CDR3 length equals 14 residues. Germline V gene data show CDR1 as SEHNR and CDR2 as FQNEAQ (reference sequence).

The V call is TRBV28, the J call TRBJ2-1; D ambiguous. V was pared by 5 bases and J by 6 bases, with 5 bases between. This CDR3 has 11 amino acids. CDR1 and CDR2 from the germline V gene are MDHEN and SYDVKM. Here the CDR3 reads CASSDGNEQFF. The CDR3, as DNA: TGTGCCAGCAGTGATGGCAATGAGCAGTTCTTC.

The V gene is TRBV5-6, the J gene TRBJ2-1, with a weak D call TRBD2 (6 bases). Trimming left V 4 bases short and J 7 bases short, with 15 bases between. Germline CDR1 is SGHDT and CDR2 is YYEEEE. The length of the CDR3 is 14 residues. In nucleotides, the CDR3 is TGTGCCAGCAGCCCGGGGTGGAGGGTTAATGAGCAGTTCTTC. This codes for CASSPGWRVNEQFF.

This clone was detected a few times. This specimen includes other DNA sequences encoding the same CDR3. The V gene is TRBV9, the J gene TRBJ1-3; no clear D gene. Germline V gene lookup returns CDR1 SGDLS and CDR2 YYNGEE. V was clipped by 2 bases and J by 2 bases, with 2 bases between them. CDR3 length: 12 amino acids. CDR3 loop: CASSVPGNTIYF. CDR3 bases: TGTGCCAGCAGCGTTCCTGGAAACACCATATATTTT.

The chain links TRBV28 to TRBJ1-4; a weak D match, TRBD1 (6 bases). The CDR3 is made up of 15 amino acids. Deletions cut 3 bases from V and 8 bases from J, with 16 bases between. Germline CDR1 MDHEN, CDR2 SYDVKM. CDR3 in amino acids: CASSFARGRREKLFF. DNA of the CDR3: TGTGCCAGCAGTTTTGCTAGGGGGAGGAGGGAAAAACTGTTTTTT.

This chain links TRBV10-2 with TRBJ2-3, with D possibly being TRBD2 (5 bases). The CDR3 covers 16 residues. V gave up 1 base and J gave up 1 base, with 12 bases separating them. Looked up from germline, CDR1 is WSHSY and CDR2 is SAAADI. The CDR3 loop reads CASSEWGGSGTDTQYF. CDR3 nucleotide sequence: TGCGCCAGCAGTGAGTGGGGTGGTAGCGGCACAGATACGCAGTATTTT.

The chain recombines TRBV28 with TRBJ2-1; possibly TRBD2 for D (6 bases). Germline V gene data show CDR1 as MDHEN and CDR2 as SYDVKM. The CDR3 sequence is 14 residues long. V lost 8 bases and J lost 7, with 18 bases in between. The CDR3 DNA sequence: TGTGCCAGCGCCGGGACTCACTGGGCAAATGAGCAGTTCTTC. It yields the protein CASAGTHWANEQFF.

CDR3 protein: CASRSKGGTEAFF. The CDR3 region has the DNA TGTGCCAGCAGATCAAAAGGGGGCACTGAAGCTTTCTTT. The chain recombines TRBV27 with TRBJ1-1, with D possibly matching TRBD1 (6 bases). Germline loops: CDR1 MNHEY, CDR2 SMNVEV (reference sequence). The CDR3 sequence is 13 residues long. V shed 6 bases and J shed 4 bases, with 12 bases lying between them.

A single count supports this clone. The rearrangement joins TRBV6-6 to TRBJ2-3; no firm D call. The germline V gene encodes CDR1 MNHNY and CDR2 SVGAGI (reference sequence). The CDR3 sequence is 15 residues long. Trimming removed 5 bases at V and 6 bases at J, with 18 bases between. Here the CDR3 reads CASSHDAHPSDTQYF. CDR3 nucleotides: TGTGCCAGCAGTCACGACGCACACCCCTCCGATACGCAGTATTTT.

The genes are TRBV15 and TRBJ1-5; TRBD1 agrees at 7 bases. The CDR3 runs to 15 residues. Germline CDR1 LNHNV, CDR2 YYDKDF (reference sequence). V was clipped by 3 bases and J by 6 bases; unmatched bases: 8. The DNA of the CDR3 is TGTGCCACCAGCAGGCGGGGAGGGGGCGGTCAGCCCCAGCATTTT. Amino acids: CATSRRGGGGQPQHF.

This clone was counted once. The CDR3 nucleotides are TGTGCCAGTAGTAAAGACAGACAAATAAATGGCTACACCTTC. Encoded protein: CASSKDRQINGYTF. The rearrangement links TRBV19 to TRBJ1-2; TRBD1 might be the D (5 bases). The CDR3 extends over 14 amino acids. Trimming pared 4 bases from V and 6 bases from J, leaving 15 bases between. The V gene's germline CDR1 is LNHDA and CDR2 SQIVND (reference sequence).

The chain recombines TRBV10-3 with TRBJ1-2, with a possible D match to TRBD1 (6 bases). Trimming stripped 6 bases from V and 8 bases from J, with 13 bases between. CDR3 size: 12 residues. Germline V gene lookup returns CDR1 ENHRY and CDR2 SYGVKD. The CDR3 DNA reads TGTGCCATCAGGGACAGCTTAAGGGGCTACACCTTC. This sequence encodes CAIRDSLRGYTF.

The chain combines TRBV28 with TRBJ1-1; D is undetermined. Germline V gene sequence: CDR1 MDHEN, CDR2 SYDVKM. Trimming shortened V by 10 bases and J by 4 bases, and 16 bases separated the two germline ends. This CDR3 contains 13 residues. The CDR3 nucleotides read TGTGCCACCATTCGGACTCAGGTCACTGAAGCTTTCTTT. Encoded protein: CATIRTQVTEAFF.

This chain joins TRBV28 and TRBJ1-6, with D possibly being TRBD1 (5 bases). The CDR3 extends over 14 amino acids. The V gene's germline CDR1 is MDHEN and CDR2 SYDVKM. Trimming shortened V by 4 bases and J by 5 bases, and 9 bases separated the two germline ends. The CDR3 DNA reads as TGTGCCAGCAGTTGGGGGACGGATAATTCACCCCTCCACTTT. This gives the protein CASSWGTDNSPLHF.

The chain links TRBV11-2 to TRBJ2-2, with D possibly TRBD2 on 6 matching bases. Germline-derived CDR1 and CDR2 are SGHAT and FQNNGV. The CDR3 covers 14 residues. V shed 6 bases and J shed 6 bases, with 14 bases lying between them. The CDR3 DNA sequence: TGTGCCAGCAGGTTCGGAGGGTTAGCCGGGGAGCTGTTTTTT. It is translated as CASRFGGLAGELFF.

V usage is TRBV6-6 and J usage is TRBJ1-1; D is unclear. Germline V lookup: CDR1 MNHNY, CDR2 SVGAGI (reference sequence). The CDR3 sequence is 14 residues long. V was pared by 3 bases and J by 2 bases, with 10 bases between. The CDR3 is CASSYLGSNTEAFF. In DNA, the CDR3 is TGTGCCAGCAGTTATTTGGGCAGCAACACTGAAGCTTTCTTT.

The rearrangement joins TRBV11-2 to TRBJ2-7; 12 positions agree with TRBD2. The CDR3 covers 16 residues. V lost 5 bases and J lost 6; bases outside the gene matches: 11. CDR1 is SGHAT and CDR2 is FQNNGV in the germline V gene. For the CDR3, the DNA is TGTGCCAGCAGCCCCGCTGGAGGACTAGCGGGATTCGAGCAGTACTTC. Encoded protein: CASSPAGGLAGFEQYF. Full variable domain (outside the CDR3, taken from reference TRBV11-2 and TRBJ2-7): EAGVAQSPRYKIIEKRQSVAFWCNPISGHATLYWYQQILGQGPKLLIQFQNNGVVDDSQLPKDRFSAERLKGVDSTLKIQPAKLEDSAVYLCASSPAGGLAGFEQYFGPGTRLTVT.

The chain is built from TRBV28 and TRBJ1-5, with 7 bases that match TRBD1. The ends lost 6 bases at V and 3 bases at J; junction bases unmatched: 8. CDR1 is MDHEN, CDR2 SYDVKM, per germline. The CDR3 spans 15 residues. Here the CDR3 DNA reads TGTGCCAGCAGCCCTACAGGGGTTGACAATCAGCCCCAGCATTTT. Amino acids: CASSPTGVDNQPQHF.

This chain uses TRBV27 with TRBJ1-1, with TRBD1 as a possible D gene (5 bases). This CDR3 contains 14 residues. Trimming removed 6 bases at V and 1 base at J, with 12 bases between. Germline assignment: CDR1 MNHEY and CDR2 SMNVEV (reference sequence). This CDR3 is CASRGRSRNTEAFF. CDR3 in DNA: TGTGCCAGCAGGGGGCGTTCGAGGAACACTGAAGCTTTCTTT.

The V call is TRBV6-1, the J call TRBJ1-1; D call uncertain. Germline V gives CDR1 MNHNS, CDR2 SASEGT. The CDR3 extends over 12 amino acids. V was clipped by 2 bases and J by 6 bases, with 7 bases between them. CDR3 protein: CASSEWGAEAFF. DNA of the CDR3: TGTGCCAGCAGTGAATGGGGAGCTGAAGCTTTCTTT.

On this clone: The sample has other DNA sequences that encode this CDR3 too. This chain links TRBV5-1 with TRBJ2-1, with D possibly TRBD2 on 6 matching bases. Germline CDR1 SGHRS, CDR2 YFSETQ. The CDR3 contains 15 residues. The germline V and J ends were trimmed by 0 bases and 2 bases, with 9 bases remaining between them. The chain's CDR3 is CASSLVGGTYNEQFF. CDR3 bases: TGCGCCAGCAGCTTGGTCGGCGGGACCTACAATGAGCAGTTCTTC.

The chain is built from TRBV5-1 and TRBJ2-4, with D unclear. V shed 5 bases and J shed 3 bases, with 18 bases lying between them. Germline V lookup: CDR1 SGHRS, CDR2 YFSETQ. The CDR3 loop spans 16 amino acids. As DNA, the CDR3 is TGCGCCAGCAGACCCACGGTCCGGGTTGGCAAAAACATTCAGTACTTC. As protein: CASRPTVRVGKNIQYF.

As to this clone: Other nucleotide sequences from this sample produce the same CDR3. DNA of the CDR3: TGTGCCAGCAGTGCGACAGGGGTGAACACTGAAGCTTTCTTT. The encoded protein is CASSATGVNTEAFF. The rearrangement joins TRBV28 to TRBJ1-1; 8 bases line up with TRBD1. From germline, CDR1 is MDHEN and CDR2 SYDVKM. The CDR3 is 14 residues long. V was pared by 5 bases and J by 0 bases, with 2 bases of the junction left unmatched. Full variable domain (outside the CDR3, taken from reference TRBV28 and TRBJ1-1): DVKVTQSSRYLVKRTGEKVFLECVQDMDHENMFWYRQDPGLGLRLIYFSYDVKMKEKGDIPEGYSVSREKKERFSLILESASTNQTSMYLCASSATGVNTEAFFGQGTRLTVV.